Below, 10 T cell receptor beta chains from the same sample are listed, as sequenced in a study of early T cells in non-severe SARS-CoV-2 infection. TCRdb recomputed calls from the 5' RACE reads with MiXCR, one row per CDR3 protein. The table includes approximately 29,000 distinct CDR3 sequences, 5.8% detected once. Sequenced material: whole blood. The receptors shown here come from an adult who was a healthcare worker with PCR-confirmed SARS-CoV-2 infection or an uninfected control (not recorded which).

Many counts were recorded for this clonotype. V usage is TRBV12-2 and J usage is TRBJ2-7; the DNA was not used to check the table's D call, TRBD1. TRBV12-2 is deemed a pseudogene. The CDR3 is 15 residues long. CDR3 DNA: TGTGCAAGTCGTTCCCTCTCCAGGGGGGCCTACGAGCAGTACTTC. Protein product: CASRSLSRGAYEQYF.

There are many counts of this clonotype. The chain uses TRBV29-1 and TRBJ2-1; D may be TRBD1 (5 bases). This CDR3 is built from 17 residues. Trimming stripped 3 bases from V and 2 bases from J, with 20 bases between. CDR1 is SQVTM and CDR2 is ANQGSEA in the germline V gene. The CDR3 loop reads CSVEGQLEVTAYNEQFF. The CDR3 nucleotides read TGCAGCGTTGAGGGGCAGCTTGAAGTAACAGCCTACAATGAGCAGTTCTTC.

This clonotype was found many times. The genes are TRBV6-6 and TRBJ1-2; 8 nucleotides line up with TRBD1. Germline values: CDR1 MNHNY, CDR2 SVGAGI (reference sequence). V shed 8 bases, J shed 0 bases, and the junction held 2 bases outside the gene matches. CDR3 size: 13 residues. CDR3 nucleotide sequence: TGTGCCAGCTGGACAGGGACTAACTATGGCTACACCTTC. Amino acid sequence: CASWTGTNYGYTF.

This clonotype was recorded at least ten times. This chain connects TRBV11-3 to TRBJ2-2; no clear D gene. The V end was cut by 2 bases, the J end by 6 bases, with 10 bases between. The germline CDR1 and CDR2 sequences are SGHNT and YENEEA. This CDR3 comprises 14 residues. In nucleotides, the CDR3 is TGTGCCAGCAGCTTAACCCCTGTCGCCGGGGAGCTGTTTTTT. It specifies CASSLTPVAGELFF.

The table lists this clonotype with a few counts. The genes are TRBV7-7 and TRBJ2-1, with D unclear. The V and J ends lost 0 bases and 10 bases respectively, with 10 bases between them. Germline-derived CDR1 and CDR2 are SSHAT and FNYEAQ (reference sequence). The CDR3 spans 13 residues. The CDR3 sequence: CASSLAFGREQFF. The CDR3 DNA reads TGTGCCAGCAGCTTAGCTTTTGGTCGGGAGCAGTTCTTC.

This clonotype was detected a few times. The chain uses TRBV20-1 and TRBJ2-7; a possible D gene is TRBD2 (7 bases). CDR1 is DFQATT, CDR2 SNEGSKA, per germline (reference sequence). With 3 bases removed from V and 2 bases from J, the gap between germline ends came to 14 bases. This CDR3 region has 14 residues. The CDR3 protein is CSASLRGPTYEQYF. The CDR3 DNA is TGCAGTGCTAGTCTGCGGGGGCCCACCTACGAGCAGTACTTC.

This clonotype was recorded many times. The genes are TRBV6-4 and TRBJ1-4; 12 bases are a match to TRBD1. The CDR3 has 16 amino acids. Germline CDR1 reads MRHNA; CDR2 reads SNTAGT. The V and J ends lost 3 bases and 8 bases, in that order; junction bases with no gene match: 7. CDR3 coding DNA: TGTGCCAGCAGTGAAGGGACCGGGACAGGGGGCGAAAAACTGTTTTTT. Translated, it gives CASSEGTGTGGEKLFF.

In DNA form, the CDR3 reads TGTGCCAGCAGTTTAAAAGGCGGGGGGGCAAGCACAGATACGCAGTATTTT. It yields the protein CASSLKGGGASTDTQYF. V and J are TRBV12-3 or TRBV12-4 and TRBJ2-3, with 9 bases identical to TRBD2. Unmatched junction bases numbered 6, after V lost 2 bases and J lost 0 bases. The CDR3 runs to 17 residues.

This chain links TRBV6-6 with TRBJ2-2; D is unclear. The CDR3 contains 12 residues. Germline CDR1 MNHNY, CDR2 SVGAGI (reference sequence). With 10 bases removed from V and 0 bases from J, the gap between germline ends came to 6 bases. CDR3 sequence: CAINSNTGELFF. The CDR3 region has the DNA TGTGCCATTAACTCGAACACCGGGGAGCTGTTTTTT.

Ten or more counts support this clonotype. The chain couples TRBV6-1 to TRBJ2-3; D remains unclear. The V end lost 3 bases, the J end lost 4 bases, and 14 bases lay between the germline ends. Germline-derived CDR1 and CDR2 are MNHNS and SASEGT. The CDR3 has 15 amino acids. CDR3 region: CASSDRRAGPDTQYF. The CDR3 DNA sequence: TGTGCCAGCAGTGACCGGCGTGCCGGGCCAGATACGCAGTATTTT.